The entry below describes one T cell receptor beta chain. The PCR employed 60 Vbeta primers together with 13 Jbeta primers. Profiled with immunoSEQ multiplex PCR; TCRdb holds only in-frame clones, not every one. The repertoire consists of some 190,000 clones, with 76% occurring once and the leading ten covering around 1.5%. This sample was taken from a study of cytomegalovirus exposure and HLA in healthy donors. This CDR3 region has 14 residues. Looked up from germline, CDR1 is LNHDA and CDR2 is SQIVND (reference sequence). Trimming took 7 bases from V and 2 from J, leaving 14 bases between them. Input material: PBMCs. The clonotype originates from a man younger than 35 in good health and CMV-seronegative. The chain joins TRBV19 to TRBJ1-1; perhaps TRBD1 as D (6 bases). CDR3 amino acids: CASKEGQKNTEAFF. The CDR3 DNA follows: TGTGCCAGTAAAGAAGGACAGAAAAACACTGAAGCTTTCTTT.